The clone carrying this T cell receptor beta chain was found a few times. What it binds is not known. The CDR3 extends over 14 amino acids. Germline V gene data show CDR1 as GTSNPN and CDR2 as SVGIG (reference sequence). V gave up 5 bases and J gave up 1 base; unmatched junction bases: 3. The data were taken from a study of beta chain features in type 1 diabetes. Of the isolated RNA, all was reverse transcribed, and so the sequenced material was expressed TCRB transcripts. Naive, central memory and regulatory T cell samples averaged about 3.57 million reads. The assay was immunoSEQ multiplex PCR, and TCRdb's table has in-frame clones only and misses some. The profile covers some 280,000 clones, with more than 13% appearing a single time and less than 0.02% taken by the ten largest. The study's findings and limits: A moderate, significant TCRB CDR3 shortening appeared in type 1 diabetes across four CD4+ subsets.

V and J are TRBV30 and TRBJ2-3; TRBD1 aligns across 10 bases. The receptor was isolated from a man aged 25-40 years with type 1 diabetes. The sample taken for sequencing was naive CD4+ T cells from blood. The CDR3 spells CAWDRGLGTDTQYF. The DNA for the CDR3 is TGTGCCTGGGACAGGGGGCTTGGCACAGATACGCAGTATTTT.